The clone carrying this T cell receptor (beta chain) was found a few times. Its target is unknown. These data originate in a study of blood T cells in healthy people across ages. The CDR3 runs 15 residues. The V and J ends lost 5 bases and 4 bases, in that order; junction bases with no gene match: 11. Germline assignment: CDR1 MDHEN and CDR2 SYDVKM. A second PCR of about 7 to 11 cycles used a sample-barcoded 5' primer and a J-beta primer mix. Using its own MiXCR run on the 5' RACE reads, TCRdb lists one record per CDR3 protein. The sample records around 780,000 distinct CDR3 sequences, 45% to 70% being singletons. The study, taken as a whole, reports: Fewer expanded clones and more diversity marked long-lived versus aged donors.

The clonotype originates from a man in his forties in good health. The V and J genes are TRBV28 and TRBJ2-7; 7 nucleotides match TRBD1. Specimen: blood. The CDR3 sequence is CASSPDGQVPYEQYF. In nucleotides, the CDR3 is TGTGCCAGCAGTCCGGACGGACAGGTTCCTTACGAGCAGTACTTC.